Included here is one T cell receptor beta chain sequence, with context. The entry originates in a study of OX40 agonist ivuxolimab in advanced cancers. The repertoire was sequenced with immunoSEQ multiplex PCR; TCRdb's copy has only in-frame clones and lacks some. The sample lists approximately 50,000 clones, 70% to 90% occurring once. Per the germline V gene, CDR1 is LGHNA and CDR2 is YSLEER. This CDR3 spans 15 amino acids. Trimming pared 0 bases from V and 2 bases from J, leaving 10 bases between. The sequence came from an adult with an advanced solid tumor such as melanoma, head and neck, liver or kidney cancer. The rearrangement links TRBV4-3 to TRBJ2-5, with a weak D call TRBD1 (6 bases). The sample was CD4+ or CD8+ T cells sorted from blood, taken in a trial of the OX40 agonist ivuxolimab. The CDR3 loop is CASSQDPQGQETQYF. For the CDR3, the DNA is TGCGCCAGCAGCCAAGATCCCCAGGGGCAAGAGACCCAGTACTTC.